A single sample gave rise to the 15 T cell receptor beta chains below, sequenced in a study of CD8 T cells in Susac syndrome. With random hexamers, about 0.5 to 1 ug RNA was reverse transcribed. TCRdb ran MiXCR on the immunoSEQ multiplex PCR reads and lists one entry per CDR3 protein. The profile shows approximately 300,000 distinct CDR3 sequences, almost 85% of them singletons. Sequencing was carried out using CD8+ T cells from PBMCs. The receptors come from a human donor with multiple sclerosis.

The V call is TRBV5-1, the J call TRBJ2-3, with D hard to call. From germline, CDR1 is SGHRS and CDR2 YFSETQ. Trimming cost V 8 bases and J 6 bases, with 7 bases left between them. The CDR3 runs to 10 residues. The CDR3 coding sequence is TGCGCCAGGAGAAGGGATACGCAGTATTTT. Its protein is CARRRDTQYF.

The chain combines TRBV18 with TRBJ2-7; 8 bases are shared with TRBD1. V lost 6 bases and J lost 5; bases outside the gene matches: 15. In germline, CDR1 is KGHSH, CDR2 LQKENI. This CDR3 is 16 amino acids long. As DNA, the CDR3 is TGTGCCAGCTCGCGTGTCCAGGGACAGGAGTCGGACGAGCAGTACTTC. This encodes CASSRVQGQESDEQYF.

The chain joins TRBV12-5 to TRBJ2-1; D is unclear. CDR3 length: 12 residues. CDR1 is LGHNT and CDR2 is FRNRAP in the germline V gene. The germline V and J ends were trimmed by 2 bases and 6 bases, with 5 bases remaining between them. The CDR3: CASGLLGNEQFF. The CDR3 DNA follows: TGTGCTAGTGGTTTGTTGGGCAATGAGCAGTTCTTC.

V gene TRBV12-3 or TRBV12-4 combines with J gene TRBJ2-1; 8 nucleotides line up with TRBD2. Trimming took 0 bases from V and 4 from J; bases not matched to a gene: 5. CDR3 length equals 16 residues. CDR3: CASSLAGAGVYNEQFF. The CDR3 DNA follows: TGTGCCAGCAGTTTAGCGGGAGCGGGAGTTTACAATGAGCAGTTCTTC.

This clonotype was counted a few times. The rearrangement links TRBV7-9 to TRBJ2-7; D is possibly TRBD2 (5 bases). The CDR3 totals 13 residues. V lost 5 bases, J lost 6 bases, and 14 bases lay in between. Germline assignment: CDR1 SEHNR and CDR2 FQNEAQ (reference sequence). This CDR3 reads CASSPPAGREQYF. CDR3 nucleotide sequence: TGTGCCAGCAGCCCCCCGGCGGGCCGCGAGCAGTACTTC.

The chain has TRBV30 and TRBJ1-2, with D unclear. The length of the CDR3 is 14 residues. V was trimmed by 3 bases and J by 2 bases, leaving 13 bases between them. Germline CDR1 GTSNPN, CDR2 SVGIG (reference sequence). CDR3 in DNA: TGTGCCTGGAGAGCTGGCAGCCAGAACTATGGCTACACCTTC. Translation: CAWRAGSQNYGYTF. Variable domain in full (rest from reference TRBV30 and TRBJ1-2): SQTIHQWPATLVQPVGSPLSLECTVEGTSNPNLYWYRQAAGRGLQLLFYSVGIGQISSEVPQNLSASRPQDRQFILSSKKLLLSDSGFYLCAWRAGSQNYGYTFGSGTRLTVV.

The rearrangement uses TRBV12-3 or TRBV12-4 and TRBJ2-7; TRBD1 is a possible D gene (6 bases). V lost 4 bases and J lost 2, with 9 bases in between. This CDR3 is built from 13 residues. The CDR3 here is CASSSTGAYEQYF. The CDR3, as DNA: TGTGCCAGCAGTTCGACAGGAGCCTACGAGCAGTACTTC.

The rearrangement uses TRBV6-5 and TRBJ2-7; D perhaps matches TRBD1 (5 bases). This CDR3 is 13 amino acids long. Trimming took off 2 bases at V and 3 bases at J, with 8 bases between the two ends. The germline CDR1 and CDR2 sequences are MNHEY and SVGAGI. The CDR3 here is CASSYQGNYEQYF. The CDR3 coding sequence is TGTGCCAGCAGTTACCAGGGAAACTACGAGCAGTACTTC.

The chain has TRBV20-1 and TRBJ2-7, with no clear D. CDR3 length: 15 amino acids. Germline CDR1 is DFQATT and CDR2 is SNEGSKA (reference sequence). V was trimmed by 6 bases and J by 0 bases, leaving 18 bases between them. This CDR3 is CSATQTSFSSYEQYF. In nucleotides, the CDR3 is TGCAGTGCCACGCAAACATCCTTCAGCTCCTACGAGCAGTACTTC.

This sequence joins TRBV30 and TRBJ2-2; unclear D gene. Trimming took off 3 bases at V and 3 bases at J, with 5 bases between the two ends. This CDR3 is built from 12 residues. Germline-derived CDR1 and CDR2 are GTSNPN and SVGIG (reference sequence). As DNA, the CDR3 is TGTGCCTGGAGCAGTGACACCGGGGAGCTGTTTTTT. This gives the protein CAWSSDTGELFF.

Concerning this clonotype: The junction does not match germline at one end; this may be a read error. V is TRBV20-1 and J is TRBJ1-5; D perhaps matches TRBD1 (5 bases). The CDR3 has 14 residues. CDR1 and CDR2 (germline): DFQATT, SNEGSKA (reference sequence). CDR3 nucleotide sequence: TGCAGCGCTAGTCCGGGGGTAGCCAATCAGCCCCAGCATTTT. Protein: CSASPGVANQPQHF.

The V and J genes are TRBV9 and TRBJ2-7, with TRBD2 matching over 12 bases. Germline CDR1 and CDR2: SGDLS and YYNGEE. V trimming: 3 bases; J trimming: 5 bases; junction bases outside the gene matches: 9. CDR3 size: 16 residues. The CDR3 reads CASSAQTSGSPHEQYF. Written as DNA, the CDR3 is TGTGCCAGCAGCGCCCAGACTAGCGGGAGTCCCCACGAGCAGTACTTC. Drawing the rest from reference TRBV9 and TRBJ2-7, the complete variable domain is DSGVTQTPKHLITATGQRVTLRCSPRSGDLSVYWYQQSLDQGLQFLIQYYNGEERAKGNILERFSAQQFPDLHSELNLSSLELGDSALYFCASSAQTSGSPHEQYFGPGTRLTVT.

The V and J genes are TRBV28 and TRBJ2-3, with D uncertain. V lost 4 bases and J 3 bases, leaving 8 bases between the germline ends. The length of the CDR3 is 13 residues. From germline, CDR1 is MDHEN and CDR2 SYDVKM. The CDR3 nucleotides are TGTGCCAGCAGTTGGAAAGGAACAGATACGCAGTATTTT. Translation gives CASSWKGTDTQYF.

The chain carries TRBV7-8 and TRBJ1-1, with 7 positions matching TRBD1. The ends lost 3 bases at V and 0 bases at J; junction bases unmatched: 4. CDR3 length: 15 residues. CDR1 SGHVS and CDR2 FQNEAQ come from the germline V gene. CDR3 sequence (DNA): TGTGCCAGCAGCTTGCGGGGACAGATGAACACTGAAGCTTTCTTT. This codes for CASSLRGQMNTEAFF.

V gene TRBV6-5 combines with J gene TRBJ2-7, with D unclear. V lost 0 bases, J lost 4 bases, and 7 bases lay in between. Per the germline V gene, CDR1 is MNHEY and CDR2 is SVGAGI. CDR3 length: 13 amino acids. The CDR3 sequence: CASSYSIGYEQYF. The CDR3 DNA follows: TGTGCCAGCAGTTACTCGATAGGTTACGAGCAGTACTTC.